This T cell receptor (beta chain) came from a study of T cells in Graves' hyperthyroidism and ophthalmopathy. The overall study: The blood sample was taken at first diagnosis, before treatment began.

In the ophthalmopathy cohort, Clinical Activity Score was at least 3, NOSPECS grade at least 4, and duration under 3 months. General observations from the study: Model-based prediction identified ophthalmopathy a median roughly 5.9 months prior to its onset. Among clonotypes expanded in thyroid above 0.001, most were also found in blood.

This clonotype was seen just once. Its antigen is currently unknown. V was pared by 5 bases and J by 8 bases, with 12 bases between. The V gene's germline CDR1 is SNHLY and CDR2 FYNNEI. There are 13 residues in the CDR3. Template material for amplifying TCR beta CDR3 regions consisted of RNA transcripts. TCR CDR3 regions were first amplified by RT-PCR with HTBI primers. One entry per CDR3 protein results from TCRdb running MiXCR on the multiplex PCR reads. The sample includes 600,000 to 650,000 distinct CDR3 sequences, less than 25% of them seen just once. This TCR derives from a man younger than 45 with Graves' ophthalmopathy. This chain links TRBV2 with TRBJ1-4; D is unclear. Sequencing was performed on blood. CDR3 nucleotides: TGTGCCAGCAGTTCAACTGTGGGGGAAAAACTGTTTTTT. Translation gives CASSSTVGEKLFF.